This TCR beta chain was captured in a study of CD8 T cells in ankylosing spondylitis. General study findings and limits: A motif in TCR beta, a set of several highly homologous variants, appeared characteristic of ankylosing spondylitis blood.

Trimming pared 8 bases from V and 8 bases from J, leaving 16 bases between. The CDR3 sequence is 13 residues long. This clonotype has ten or more counts. Its antigen is not identified. TCRdb reanalysed the 5' RACE reads using MiXCR and keeps one entry per CDR3 protein. The sample shows fewer than 550,000 distinct CDR3 sequences, about 5.7% of them seen only once. V usage is TRBV12-3 or TRBV12-4 and J usage is TRBJ2-1; D gene uncertain. Sequenced input: blood, either unsorted or a sorted T cell fraction (not recorded which). The receptor comes from a male donor with ankylosing spondylitis. CDR3 DNA sequence: TGTGCCAGCGGGAAGAAGGCCCCATATGAGCAGTTCTTC. The encoded protein is CASGKKAPYEQFF.